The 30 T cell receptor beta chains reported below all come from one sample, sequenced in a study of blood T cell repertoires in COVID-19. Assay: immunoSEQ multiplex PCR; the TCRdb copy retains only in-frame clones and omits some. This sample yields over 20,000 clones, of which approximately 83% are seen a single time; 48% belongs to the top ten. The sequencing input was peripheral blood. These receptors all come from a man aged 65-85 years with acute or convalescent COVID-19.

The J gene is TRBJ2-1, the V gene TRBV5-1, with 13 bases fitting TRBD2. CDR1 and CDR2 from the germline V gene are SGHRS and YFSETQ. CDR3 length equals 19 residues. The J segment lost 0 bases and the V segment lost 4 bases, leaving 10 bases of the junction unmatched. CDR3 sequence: CASSRRLAGGPSSYNEQFF. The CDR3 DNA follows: TGCGCCAGCAGCCGAAGACTAGCGGGAGGCCCGAGCTCCTACAATGAGCAGTTCTTC.

The CDR3: CASSHRDRNTEAFF. The CDR3 nucleotides read TGTGCCAGCAGCCACCGGGACAGGAACACTGAAGCTTTCTTT. V and J are TRBV3-1 (or the pseudogene TRBV3-2) and TRBJ1-1; TRBD1 agrees at 7 bases. Germline CDR1 and CDR2: LGHDT and YNNKEL (reference sequence). This CDR3 region has 14 residues. The ends lost 3 bases at V and 1 base at J; junction bases unmatched: 2.

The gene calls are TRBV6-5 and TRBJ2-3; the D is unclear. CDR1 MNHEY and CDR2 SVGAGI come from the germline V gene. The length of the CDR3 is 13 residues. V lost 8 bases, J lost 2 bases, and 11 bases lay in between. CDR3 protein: CASGFQNTDTQYF. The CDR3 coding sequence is TGTGCCAGCGGCTTCCAGAACACAGATACGCAGTATTTT.

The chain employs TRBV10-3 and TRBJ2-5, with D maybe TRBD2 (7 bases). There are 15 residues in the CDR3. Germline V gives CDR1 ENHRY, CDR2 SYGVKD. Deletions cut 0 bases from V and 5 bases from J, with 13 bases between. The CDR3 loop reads CAISESGGGAETQYF. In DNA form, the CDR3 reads TGTGCCATCAGTGAGTCGGGGGGGGGCGCGGAGACCCAGTACTTC.

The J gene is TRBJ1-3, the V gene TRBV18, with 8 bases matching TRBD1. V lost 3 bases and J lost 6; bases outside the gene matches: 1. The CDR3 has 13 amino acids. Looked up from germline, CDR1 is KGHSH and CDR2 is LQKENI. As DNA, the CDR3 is TGTGCCAGCTCACCGGACAGGGAAAACACCATATATTTT. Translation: CASSPDRENTIYF.

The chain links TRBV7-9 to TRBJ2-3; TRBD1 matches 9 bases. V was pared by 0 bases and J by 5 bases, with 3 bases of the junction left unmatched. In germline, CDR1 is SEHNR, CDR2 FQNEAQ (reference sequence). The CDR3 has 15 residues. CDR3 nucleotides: TGTGCCAGCAGCTTAGCGGGACAGGGCGGAGATACGCAGTATTTT. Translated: CASSLAGQGGDTQYF.

The CDR3 loop is CASSFRGTNQPQHF. The CDR3 bases are TGTGCCAGCAGCTTCCGGGGTACCAATCAGCCCCAGCATTTT. V gene TRBV5-5 combines with J gene TRBJ1-5; D is ambiguous. CDR3 length equals 14 residues. The germline V gene has CDR1 SGHKS and CDR2 YYEKEE (reference sequence). V dropped 2 bases and J dropped 3 bases, with 9 bases sitting between them.

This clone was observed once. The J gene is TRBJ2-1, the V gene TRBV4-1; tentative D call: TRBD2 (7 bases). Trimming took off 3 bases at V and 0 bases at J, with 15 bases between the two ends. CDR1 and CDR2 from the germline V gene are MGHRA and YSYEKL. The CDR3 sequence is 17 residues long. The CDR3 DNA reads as TGCGCCAGCAGCCATCCGGGGGGCGAGAGCTCCTACAATGAGCAGTTCTTC. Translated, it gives CASSHPGGESSYNEQFF.

The CDR3 sequence: CASSPDRDAEQYF. The CDR3 region has the DNA TGTGCCAGCTCACCCGACAGGGACGCCGAGCAGTACTTC. The J gene is TRBJ2-7, the V gene TRBV18, with 7 nucleotides matching TRBD1. Trimming took 3 bases from V and 6 from J; bases not matched to a gene: 5. The CDR3 loop spans 13 amino acids. Germline V gene lookup returns CDR1 KGHSH and CDR2 LQKENI.

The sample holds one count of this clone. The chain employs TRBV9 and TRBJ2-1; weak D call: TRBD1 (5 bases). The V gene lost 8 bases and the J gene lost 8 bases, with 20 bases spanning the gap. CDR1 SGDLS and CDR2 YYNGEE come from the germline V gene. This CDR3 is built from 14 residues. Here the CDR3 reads CASSGNLQSDEQFF. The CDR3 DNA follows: TGTGCCAGTTCAGGGAATCTACAGTCGGATGAGCAGTTCTTC.

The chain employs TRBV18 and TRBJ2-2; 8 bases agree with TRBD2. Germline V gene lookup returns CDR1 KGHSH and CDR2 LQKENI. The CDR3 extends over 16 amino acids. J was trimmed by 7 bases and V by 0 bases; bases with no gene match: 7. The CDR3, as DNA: TGTGCCAGCTCACCACCGGTTAGCGGGATTGGCGGGGAGCTGTTTTTT. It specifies CASSPPVSGIGGELFF. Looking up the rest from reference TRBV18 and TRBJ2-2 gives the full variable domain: NAGVMQNPRHLVRRRGQEARLRCSPMKGHSHVYWYRQLPEEGLKFMVYLQKENIIDESGMPKERFSAEFPKEGPSILRIQQVVRGDSAAYFCASSPPVSGIGGELFFGEGSRLTVL.

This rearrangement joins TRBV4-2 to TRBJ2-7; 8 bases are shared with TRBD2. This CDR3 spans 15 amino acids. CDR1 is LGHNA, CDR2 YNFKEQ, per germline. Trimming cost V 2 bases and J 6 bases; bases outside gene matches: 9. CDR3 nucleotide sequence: TGTGCCAGCAGCCAACGGCCGACTAGCGACTCCGAGCAGTACTTC. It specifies CASSQRPTSDSEQYF.

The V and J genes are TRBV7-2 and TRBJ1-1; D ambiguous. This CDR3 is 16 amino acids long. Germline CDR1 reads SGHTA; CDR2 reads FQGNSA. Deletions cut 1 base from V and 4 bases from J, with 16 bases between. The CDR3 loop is CASSLVGTERSTEAFF. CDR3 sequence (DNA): TGTGCCAGCAGCTTAGTTGGTACGGAGAGGAGCACTGAAGCTTTCTTT.

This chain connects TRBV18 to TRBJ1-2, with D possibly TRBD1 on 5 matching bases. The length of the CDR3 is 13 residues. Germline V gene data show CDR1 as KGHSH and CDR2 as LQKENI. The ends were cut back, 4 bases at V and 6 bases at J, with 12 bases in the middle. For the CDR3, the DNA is TGTGCCAGCTCACTCCCGGACACGGATGGCTACACCTTC. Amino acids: CASSLPDTDGYTF.

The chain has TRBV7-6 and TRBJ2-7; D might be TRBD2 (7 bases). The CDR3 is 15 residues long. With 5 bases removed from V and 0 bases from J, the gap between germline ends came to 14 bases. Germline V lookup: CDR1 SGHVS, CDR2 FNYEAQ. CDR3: CASSNRGGNSYEQYF. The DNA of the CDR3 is TGTGCCAGCAGCAATAGGGGGGGGAACTCCTACGAGCAGTACTTC.

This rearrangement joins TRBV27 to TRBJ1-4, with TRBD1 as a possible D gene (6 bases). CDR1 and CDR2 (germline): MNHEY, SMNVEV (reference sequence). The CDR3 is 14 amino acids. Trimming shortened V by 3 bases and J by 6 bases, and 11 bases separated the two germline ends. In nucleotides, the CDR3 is TGTGCCAGCAGTTTGGGGACATCCCATGAAAAACTGTTTTTT. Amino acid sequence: CASSLGTSHEKLFF. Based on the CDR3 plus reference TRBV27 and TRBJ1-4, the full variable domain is EAQVTQNPRYLITVTGKKLTVTCSQNMNHEYMSWYRQDPGLGLRQIYYSMNVEVTDKGDVPEGYKVSRKEKRNFPLILESPSPNQTSLYFCASSLGTSHEKLFFGSGTQLSVL.

The CDR3, as DNA: TGCGCCAGCAGCTTGAGCCCATCTAACTATGGCTACACCTTC. The encoded protein is CASSLSPSNYGYTF. The chain recombines TRBV5-1 with TRBJ1-2; D gene unclear. Per the germline V gene, CDR1 is SGHRS and CDR2 is YFSETQ. Trimming cost V 1 base and J 0 bases, with 7 bases left between them. The length of the CDR3 is 14 residues.

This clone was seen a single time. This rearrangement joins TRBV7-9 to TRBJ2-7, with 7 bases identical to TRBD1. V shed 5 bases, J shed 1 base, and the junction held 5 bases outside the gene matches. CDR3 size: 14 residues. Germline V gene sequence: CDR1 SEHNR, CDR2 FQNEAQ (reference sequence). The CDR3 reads CASSRTGVSYEQYF. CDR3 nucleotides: TGTGCCAGCAGCCGGACAGGCGTATCCTACGAGCAGTACTTC.

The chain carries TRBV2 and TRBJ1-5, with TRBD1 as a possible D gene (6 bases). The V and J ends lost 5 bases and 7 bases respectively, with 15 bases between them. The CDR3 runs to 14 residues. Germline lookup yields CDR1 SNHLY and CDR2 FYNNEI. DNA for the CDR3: TGTGCCAGCAGTTTCAGGGGATCTCGCCAGCCCCAGCATTTT. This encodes CASSFRGSRQPQHF.

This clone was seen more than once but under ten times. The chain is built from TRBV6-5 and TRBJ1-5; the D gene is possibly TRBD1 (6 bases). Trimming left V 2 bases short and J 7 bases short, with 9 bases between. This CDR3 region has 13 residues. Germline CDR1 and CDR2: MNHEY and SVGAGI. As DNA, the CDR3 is TGTGCCAGCAGTTACGGGGGCGCGCAGCCCCAGCATTTT. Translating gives CASSYGGAQPQHF.

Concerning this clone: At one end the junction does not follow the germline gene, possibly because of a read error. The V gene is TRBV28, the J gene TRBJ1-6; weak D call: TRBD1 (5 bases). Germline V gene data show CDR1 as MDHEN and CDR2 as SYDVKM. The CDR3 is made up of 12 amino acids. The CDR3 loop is CVSAGPNSPLHF. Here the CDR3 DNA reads TGTGTCAGCGCGGGGCCGAATTCACCCCTCCACTTT.

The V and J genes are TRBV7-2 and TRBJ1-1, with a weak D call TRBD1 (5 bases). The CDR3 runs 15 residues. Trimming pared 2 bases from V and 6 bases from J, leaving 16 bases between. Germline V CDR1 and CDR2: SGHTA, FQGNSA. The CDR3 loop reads CASSLNGGGESEAFF. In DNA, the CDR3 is TGTGCCAGCAGCTTAAATGGGGGAGGAGAATCTGAAGCTTTCTTT.

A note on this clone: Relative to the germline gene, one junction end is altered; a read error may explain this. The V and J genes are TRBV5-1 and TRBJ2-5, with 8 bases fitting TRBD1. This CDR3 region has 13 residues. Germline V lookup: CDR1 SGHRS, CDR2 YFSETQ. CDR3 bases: TGCGCCAGCTGGGGGACAGGCCAAGGGACCCAGTACTTC. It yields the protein CASWGTGQGTQYF. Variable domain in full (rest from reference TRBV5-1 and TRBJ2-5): KAGVTQTPRYLIKTRGQQVTLSCSPISGHRSVSWYQQTPGQGLQFLFEYFSETQRNKGNFPGRFSGRQFSNSRSEMNVSTLELGDSALYLCASWGTGQGTQYFGPGTRLLVL.

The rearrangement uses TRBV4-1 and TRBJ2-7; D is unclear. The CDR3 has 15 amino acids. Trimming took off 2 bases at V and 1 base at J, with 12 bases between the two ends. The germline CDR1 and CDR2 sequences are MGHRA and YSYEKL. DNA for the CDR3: TGCGCCAGCAGCCAACCGGTGCGCTTTTCCTACGAGCAGTACTTC. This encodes CASSQPVRFSYEQYF.

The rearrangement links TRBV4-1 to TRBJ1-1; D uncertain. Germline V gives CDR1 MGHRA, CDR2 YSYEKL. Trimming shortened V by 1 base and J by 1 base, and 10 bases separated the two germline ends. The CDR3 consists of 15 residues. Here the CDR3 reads CASSQGSRGNTEAFF. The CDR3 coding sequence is TGCGCCAGCAGCCAAGGCTCTCGAGGGAACACTGAAGCTTTCTTT.

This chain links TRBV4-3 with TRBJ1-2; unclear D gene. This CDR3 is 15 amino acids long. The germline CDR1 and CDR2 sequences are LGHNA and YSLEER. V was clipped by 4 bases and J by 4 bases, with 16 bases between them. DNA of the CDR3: TGCGCCAGCAGCCCAGACGAAGCGGACTTCTATGGCTACACCTTC. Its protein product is CASSPDEADFYGYTF.

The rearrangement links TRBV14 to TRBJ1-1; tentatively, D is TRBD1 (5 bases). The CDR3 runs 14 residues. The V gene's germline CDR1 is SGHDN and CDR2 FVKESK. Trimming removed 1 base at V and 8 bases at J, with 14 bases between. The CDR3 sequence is CASSQGVVGPEAFF. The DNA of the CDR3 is TGTGCCAGCAGCCAAGGGGTGGTGGGGCCCGAAGCTTTCTTT.

For the CDR3, the DNA is TGTGCCAGCTCACCTAGCTCTTACTCTGGAAACACCATATATTTT. Its protein product is CASSPSSYSGNTIYF. V gene TRBV18 combines with J gene TRBJ1-3; D is ambiguous. Germline values: CDR1 KGHSH, CDR2 LQKENI. Trimming left V 3 bases short and J 0 bases short, with 9 bases between. This CDR3 contains 15 residues.

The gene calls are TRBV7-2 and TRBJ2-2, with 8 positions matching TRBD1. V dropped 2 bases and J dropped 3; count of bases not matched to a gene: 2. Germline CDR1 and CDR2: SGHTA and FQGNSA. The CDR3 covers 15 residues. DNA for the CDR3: TGTGCCAGCAGCTTACAGGGGGCGGACACCGGGGAGCTGTTTTTT. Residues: CASSLQGADTGELFF.

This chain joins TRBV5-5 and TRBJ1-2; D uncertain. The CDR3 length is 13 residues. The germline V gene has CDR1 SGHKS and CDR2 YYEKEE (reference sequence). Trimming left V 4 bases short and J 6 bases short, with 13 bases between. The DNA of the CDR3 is TGTGCCAGCAGCCCCGCGGATTCTCATGGCTACACCTTC. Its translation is CASSPADSHGYTF.